Below, 8 T cell receptor beta chains from the same sample are listed, as sequenced in a study of regulatory T cells in long-lasting Graves disease. Arm-PCR of CDR3 regions with iRepertoire HTBI primers generated TCR beta libraries. TCRdb itself ran the multiplex PCR reads through MiXCR, one entry per CDR3 protein. The sample includes under 250,000 distinct CDR3 sequences, roughly a fifth of them seen just once. Time point reported: newly diagnosed GD, antithyroid drugs for less than 3 months. Extracted RNA from PBMCs served as the source of the TCR library. This specimen was peripheral blood mononuclear cells (PBMCs), taken at new diagnosis, from a patient treated with antithyroid drugs. The receptors shown here come from a female donor with Graves disease.

In regard to this clonotype: A much bigger clone sits one base away, suggesting this may be a read error. The V call is TRBV11-3, the J call TRBJ2-7, with D uncertain. The CDR3 is 15 residues long. Germline loops: CDR1 SGHNT, CDR2 YENEEA. The CDR3 DNA sequence: TGTGCCAGCAGCCCCCGGTCAGCTGAAAACTACGGGCAGTACTTC. It is translated as CASSPRSAENYGQYF.

At least ten counts were recorded for this clonotype. The chain joins TRBV24-1 to TRBJ2-5; D possibly corresponds to TRBD2 (6 bases). Germline V CDR1 and CDR2: KGHDR, SFDVKD. Deletions cut 5 bases from V and 1 base from J, with 10 bases between. The CDR3 consists of 14 residues. CDR3 amino acids: CATSVSGVQETQYF. The CDR3, as DNA: TGTGCCACCAGTGTCTCGGGGGTCCAAGAGACCCAGTACTTC.

This clonotype was counted ten times or more. The chain is built from TRBV24-1 and TRBJ2-1; 12 bases match TRBD2. Germline V gene lookup returns CDR1 KGHDR and CDR2 SFDVKD. The CDR3 covers 16 residues. V lost 3 bases, J lost 4 bases, and 3 bases stayed unmatched. The CDR3 reads CATSDPGLAGYNEQFF. Here the CDR3 DNA reads TGTGCCACCAGTGATCCTGGACTAGCGGGGTACAATGAGCAGTTCTTC.

There are many counts of this clonotype. The chain recombines TRBV20-1 with TRBJ1-6, with D uncertain. CDR3 length: 16 residues. Germline assignment: CDR1 DFQATT and CDR2 SNEGSKA (reference sequence). V lost 1 base, J lost 7 bases, and 17 bases lay in between. CDR3 coding DNA: TGCAGTGCTAGAGCCGGCGGCGCGACGACAAATTCACCCCTCCACTTT. Translated: CSARAGGATTNSPLHF.

This clonotype was counted many times. The CDR3 DNA reads as TGTGCCAGCAGTTCTGGACTAGGGAACACCGGGGAGCTGTTTTTT. Protein product: CASSSGLGNTGELFF. This chain uses TRBV6-2 or TRBV6-3 with TRBJ2-2; 7 positions match TRBD2. CDR3 length: 15 amino acids. Per the germline V gene, CDR1 is MNHEY and CDR2 is SVGEGT. V shed 4 bases, J shed 1 base, and the junction held 3 bases outside the gene matches.

This chain uses TRBV10-3 with TRBJ1-2; unclear D gene. This CDR3 contains 10 residues. The V gene lost 5 bases and the J gene lost 7 bases, with 5 bases spanning the gap. Germline V gene lookup returns CDR1 ENHRY and CDR2 SYGVKD. CDR3 DNA sequence: TGTGCCATCAGTTTAGGTGGCTACACCTTC. It codes for CAISLGGYTF.

Points on this clonotype: Since a far larger clone is one base different, this is likely a read error. J is TRBJ2-1 and V is TRBV28; tentative D call: TRBD2 (5 bases). V was clipped by 6 bases and J by 10 bases, with 19 bases between them. This CDR3 is built from 14 residues. Germline CDR1 reads MDHEN; CDR2 reads SYDVKM. The CDR3 DNA reads TGTGCCAGCAGCCACGGGGTCGGGTCCTACGAGCAGTTCTTC. Amino acid sequence: CASSHGVGSYEQFF.

This clonotype has at least ten counts. The J gene is TRBJ2-1, the V gene TRBV6-2 or TRBV6-3; 7 bases match TRBD2. Germline values: CDR1 MNHEY, CDR2 SVGEGT. The J segment lost 8 bases and the V segment lost 2 bases, leaving 3 bases of the junction unmatched. CDR3 length: 13 residues. The CDR3 DNA sequence: TGTGCCAGCAGTTACGGGGCGGGGGATGAGCAGTTCTTC. Translated, it gives CASSYGAGDEQFF.